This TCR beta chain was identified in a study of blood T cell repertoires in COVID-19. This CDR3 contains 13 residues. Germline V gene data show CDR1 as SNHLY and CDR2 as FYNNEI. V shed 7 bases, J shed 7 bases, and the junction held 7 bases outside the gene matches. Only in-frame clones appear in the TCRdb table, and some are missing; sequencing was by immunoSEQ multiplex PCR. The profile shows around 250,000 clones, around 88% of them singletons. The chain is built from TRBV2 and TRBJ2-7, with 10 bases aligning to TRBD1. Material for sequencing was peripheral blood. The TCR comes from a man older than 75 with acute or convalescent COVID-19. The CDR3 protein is CASNDRGRGEQYF. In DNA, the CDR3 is TGTGCCAGCAACGACAGGGGGCGCGGTGAGCAGTACTTC.